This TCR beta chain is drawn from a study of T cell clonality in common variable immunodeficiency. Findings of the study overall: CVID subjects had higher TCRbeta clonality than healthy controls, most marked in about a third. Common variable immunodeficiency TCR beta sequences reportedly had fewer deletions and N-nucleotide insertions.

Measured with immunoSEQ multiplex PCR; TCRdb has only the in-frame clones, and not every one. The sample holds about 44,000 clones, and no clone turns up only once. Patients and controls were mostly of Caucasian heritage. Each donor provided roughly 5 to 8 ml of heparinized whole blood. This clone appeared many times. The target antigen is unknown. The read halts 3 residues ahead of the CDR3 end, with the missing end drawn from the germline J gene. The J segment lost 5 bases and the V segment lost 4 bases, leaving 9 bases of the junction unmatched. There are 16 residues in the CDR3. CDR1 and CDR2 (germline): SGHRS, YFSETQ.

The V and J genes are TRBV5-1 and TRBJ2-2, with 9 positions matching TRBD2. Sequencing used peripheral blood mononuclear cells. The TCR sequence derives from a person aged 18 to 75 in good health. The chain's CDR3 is CASSTGTSTITGELFF. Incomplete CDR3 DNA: TGCGCCAGCAGCACCGGGACTAGCACAATAACCGGGGAG.